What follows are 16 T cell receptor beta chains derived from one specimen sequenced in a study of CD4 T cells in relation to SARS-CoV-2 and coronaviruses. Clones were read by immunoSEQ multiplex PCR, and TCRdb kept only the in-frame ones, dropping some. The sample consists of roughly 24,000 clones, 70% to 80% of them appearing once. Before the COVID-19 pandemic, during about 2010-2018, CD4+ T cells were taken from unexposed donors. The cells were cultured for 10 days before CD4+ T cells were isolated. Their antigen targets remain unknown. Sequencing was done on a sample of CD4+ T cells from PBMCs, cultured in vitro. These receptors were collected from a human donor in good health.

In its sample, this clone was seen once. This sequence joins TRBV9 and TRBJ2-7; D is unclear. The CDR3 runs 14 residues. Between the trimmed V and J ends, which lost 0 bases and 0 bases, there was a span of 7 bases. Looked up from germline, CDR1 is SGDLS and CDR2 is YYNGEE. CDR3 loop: CASSVDTDSYEQYF. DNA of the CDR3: TGTGCCAGCAGCGTAGATACAGACTCCTACGAGCAGTACTTC.

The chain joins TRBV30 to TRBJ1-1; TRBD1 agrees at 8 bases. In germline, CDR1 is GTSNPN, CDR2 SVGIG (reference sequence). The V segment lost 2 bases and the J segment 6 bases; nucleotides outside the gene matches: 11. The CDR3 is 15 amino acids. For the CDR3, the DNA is TGTGCCTGGAGTCGGCAGGGGGCGGCGAGGGCTGAAGCTTTCTTT. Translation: CAWSRQGAARAEAFF. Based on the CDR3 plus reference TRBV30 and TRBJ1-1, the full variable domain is SQTIHQWPATLVQPVGSPLSLECTVEGTSNPNLYWYRQAAGRGLQLLFYSVGIGQISSEVPQNLSASRPQDRQFILSSKKLLLSDSGFYLCAWSRQGAARAEAFFGQGTRLTVV.

The DNA for the CDR3 is TGTGCCAGCAGTGAAGCGCGTCTAGCGGGGGGGAATGAGCAGTTCTTC. Its translation is CASSEARLAGGNEQFF. The chain uses TRBV2 and TRBJ2-1; 12 nucleotides align to TRBD2. The V segment lost 0 bases and the J segment 7 bases; nucleotides outside the gene matches: 4. From germline, CDR1 is SNHLY and CDR2 FYNNEI. CDR3 size: 16 residues.

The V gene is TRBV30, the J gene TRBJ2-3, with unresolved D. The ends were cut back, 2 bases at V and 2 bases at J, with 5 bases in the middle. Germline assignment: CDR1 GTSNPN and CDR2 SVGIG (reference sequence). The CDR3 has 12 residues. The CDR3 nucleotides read TGTGCCTGGAGTCAGTACACAGATACGCAGTATTTT. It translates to CAWSQYTDTQYF.

Here the CDR3 reads CASSRLAEERAQFF. CDR3 nucleotide sequence: TGCGCCAGCAGTCGACTAGCGGAGGAACGGGCGCAGTTCTTC. The rearrangement links TRBV5-1 to TRBJ2-1; TRBD2 matches at 9 bases. This CDR3 region has 14 residues. V lost 5 bases to trimming and J lost 12 bases; unmatched junction nucleotides: 12. CDR1 and CDR2 from the germline V gene are SGHRS and YFSETQ.

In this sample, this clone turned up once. CDR3 in amino acids: CASSQDISVGIQYF. DNA for the CDR3: TGTGCCAGCAGCCAAGATATTAGCGTAGGCATTCAGTACTTC. The V and J genes are TRBV4-2 and TRBJ2-4, with D maybe TRBD2 (5 bases). Germline V lookup: CDR1 LGHNA, CDR2 YNFKEQ. CDR3 length equals 14 residues. Trimming took off 0 bases at V and 9 bases at J, with 12 bases between the two ends.

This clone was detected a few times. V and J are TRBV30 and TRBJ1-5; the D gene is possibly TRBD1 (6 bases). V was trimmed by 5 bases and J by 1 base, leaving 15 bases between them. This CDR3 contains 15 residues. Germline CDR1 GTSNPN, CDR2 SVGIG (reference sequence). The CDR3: CAWASGDSSNQPQHF. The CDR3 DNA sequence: TGTGCCTGGGCATCAGGGGATTCGAGCAATCAGCCCCAGCATTTT.

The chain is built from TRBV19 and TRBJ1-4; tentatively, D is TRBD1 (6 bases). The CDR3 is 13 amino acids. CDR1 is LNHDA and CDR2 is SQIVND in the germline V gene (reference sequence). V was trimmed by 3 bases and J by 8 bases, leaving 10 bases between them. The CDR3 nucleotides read TGTGCCAGTAGTATGGGGGGCTTGGAAAAACTGTTTTTT. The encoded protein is CASSMGGLEKLFF.

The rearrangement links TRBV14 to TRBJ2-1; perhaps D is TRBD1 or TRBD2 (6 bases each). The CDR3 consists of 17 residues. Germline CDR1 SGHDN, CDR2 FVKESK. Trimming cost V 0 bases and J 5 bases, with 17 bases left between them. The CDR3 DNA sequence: TGTGCCAGCAGCCAAGATTCCGGGGGCGCAGTGGACAATGAGCAGTTCTTC. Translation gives CASSQDSGGAVDNEQFF.

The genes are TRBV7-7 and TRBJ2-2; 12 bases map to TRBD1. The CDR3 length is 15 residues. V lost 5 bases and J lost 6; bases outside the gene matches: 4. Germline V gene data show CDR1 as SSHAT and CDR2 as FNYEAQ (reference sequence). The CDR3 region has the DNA TGTGCCAGCAGCACCGGGACAGGGGGCCCCGGGGAGCTGTTTTTT. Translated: CASSTGTGGPGELFF.

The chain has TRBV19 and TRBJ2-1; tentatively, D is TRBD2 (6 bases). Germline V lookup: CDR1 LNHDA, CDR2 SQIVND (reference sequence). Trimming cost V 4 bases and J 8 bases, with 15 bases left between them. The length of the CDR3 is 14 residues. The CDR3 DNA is TGTGCCAGTAGTACAAACGGGGGTAGGGATGAGCAGTTCTTC. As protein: CASSTNGGRDEQFF. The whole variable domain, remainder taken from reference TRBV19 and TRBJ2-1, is DGGITQSPKYLFRKEGQNVTLSCEQNLNHDAMYWYRQDPGQGLRLIYYSQIVNDFQKGDIAEGYSVSREKKESFPLTVTSAQKNPTAFYLCASSTNGGRDEQFFGPGTRLTVL.

The CDR3 DNA reads as TGTGCCAGCAGCTTAGCAGGGTTAGAGACCCAGTACTTC. It codes for CASSLAGLETQYF. The chain has TRBV7-9 and TRBJ2-5; no reliable D call. This CDR3 comprises 13 residues. CDR1 is SEHNR and CDR2 is FQNEAQ in the germline V gene (reference sequence). Trimming left V 0 bases short and J 4 bases short, with 6 bases between.

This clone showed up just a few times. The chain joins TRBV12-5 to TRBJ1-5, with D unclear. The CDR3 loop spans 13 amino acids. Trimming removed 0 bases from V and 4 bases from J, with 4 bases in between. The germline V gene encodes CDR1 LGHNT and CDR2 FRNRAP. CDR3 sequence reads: CASGLVGNQPQHF. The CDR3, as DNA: TGTGCTAGTGGTTTGGTCGGGAATCAGCCCCAGCATTTT.

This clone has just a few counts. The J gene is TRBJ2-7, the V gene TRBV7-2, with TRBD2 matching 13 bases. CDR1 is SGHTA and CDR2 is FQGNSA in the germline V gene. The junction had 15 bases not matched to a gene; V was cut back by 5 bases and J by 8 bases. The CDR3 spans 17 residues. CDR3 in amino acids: CASSTSGLAGAAGKQYF. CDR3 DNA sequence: TGTGCCAGCAGCACCTCCGGACTAGCGGGAGCCGCTGGAAAGCAGTACTTC.

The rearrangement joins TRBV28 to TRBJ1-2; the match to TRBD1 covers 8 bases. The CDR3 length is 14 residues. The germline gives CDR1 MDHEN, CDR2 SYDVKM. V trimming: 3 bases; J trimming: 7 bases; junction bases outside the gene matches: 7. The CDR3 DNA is TGTGCCAGCAGTTTGCGACCGGACAGGGCTGGCTACACCTTC. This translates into CASSLRPDRAGYTF.

CDR3 protein: CASSLLAENTEAFF. CDR3 in DNA: TGCGCCAGCAGCTTGTTGGCCGAGAACACTGAAGCTTTCTTT. The chain is built from TRBV5-1 and TRBJ1-1; D gene uncertain. The CDR3 sequence is 14 residues long. The V gene lost 1 base and the J gene lost 1 base, with 8 bases spanning the gap. Germline V lookup: CDR1 SGHRS, CDR2 YFSETQ.